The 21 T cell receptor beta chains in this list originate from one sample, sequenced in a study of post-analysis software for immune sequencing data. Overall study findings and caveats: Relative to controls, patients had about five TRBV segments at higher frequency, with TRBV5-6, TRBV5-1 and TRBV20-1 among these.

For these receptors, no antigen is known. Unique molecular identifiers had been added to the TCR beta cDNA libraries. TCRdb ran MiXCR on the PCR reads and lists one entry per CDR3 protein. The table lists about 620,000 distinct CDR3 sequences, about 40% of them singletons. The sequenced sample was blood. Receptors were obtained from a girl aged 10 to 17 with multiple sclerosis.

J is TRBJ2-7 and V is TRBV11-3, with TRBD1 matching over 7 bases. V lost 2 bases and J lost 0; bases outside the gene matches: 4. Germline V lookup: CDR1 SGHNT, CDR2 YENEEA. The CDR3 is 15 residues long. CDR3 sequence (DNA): TGTGCCAGCAGCTTATCTCAGGGGGTCTCCTACGAGCAGTACTTC. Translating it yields CASSLSQGVSYEQYF.

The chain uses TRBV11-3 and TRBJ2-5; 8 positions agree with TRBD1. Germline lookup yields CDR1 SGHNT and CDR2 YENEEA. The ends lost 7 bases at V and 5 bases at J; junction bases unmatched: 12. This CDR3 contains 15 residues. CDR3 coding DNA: TGTGCCAGCACGACAGGGGCACGGTGGGGGGAGACCCAGTACTTC. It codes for CASTTGARWGETQYF. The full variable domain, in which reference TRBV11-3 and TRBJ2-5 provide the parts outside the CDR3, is EAGVVQSPRYKIIEKKQPVAFWCNPISGHNTLYWYLQNLGQGPELLIRYENEEAVDDSQLPKDRFSAERLKGVDSTLKIQPAELGDSAVYLCASTTGARWGETQYFGPGTRLLVL.

CDR3 loop: CASSQNRGPYNEQFF. In DNA form, the CDR3 reads TGCGCCAGCAGCCAAAACAGGGGCCCCTACAATGAGCAGTTCTTC. This chain uses TRBV4-1 with TRBJ2-1, with 7 bases that match TRBD1. The CDR3 has 15 residues. Trimming at V came to 2 bases and at J to 2 bases, leaving 3 bases not matched to a gene. The germline V gene encodes CDR1 MGHRA and CDR2 YSYEKL.

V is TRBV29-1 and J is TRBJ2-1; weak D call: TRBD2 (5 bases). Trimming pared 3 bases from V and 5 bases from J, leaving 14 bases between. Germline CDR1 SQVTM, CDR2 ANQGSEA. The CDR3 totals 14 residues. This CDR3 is CSVEWRERDNEQFF. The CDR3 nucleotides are TGCAGCGTTGAGTGGCGAGAGAGGGACAATGAGCAGTTCTTC.

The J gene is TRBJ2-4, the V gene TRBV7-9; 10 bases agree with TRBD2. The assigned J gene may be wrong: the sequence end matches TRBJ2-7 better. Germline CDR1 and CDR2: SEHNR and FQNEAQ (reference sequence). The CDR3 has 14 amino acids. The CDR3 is CASSPLAGLNEQYF. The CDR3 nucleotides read TGTGCCAGCAGCCCACTAGCGGGACTAAACGAGCAGTACTTC.

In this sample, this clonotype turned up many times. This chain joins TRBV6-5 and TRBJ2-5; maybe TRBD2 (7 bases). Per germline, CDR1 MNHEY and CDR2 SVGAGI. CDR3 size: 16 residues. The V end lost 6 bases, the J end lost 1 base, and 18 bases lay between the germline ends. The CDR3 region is CASSSSPGGFQETQYF. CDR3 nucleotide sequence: TGTGCCAGCAGCTCCTCTCCGGGGGGCTTCCAAGAGACCCAGTACTTC.

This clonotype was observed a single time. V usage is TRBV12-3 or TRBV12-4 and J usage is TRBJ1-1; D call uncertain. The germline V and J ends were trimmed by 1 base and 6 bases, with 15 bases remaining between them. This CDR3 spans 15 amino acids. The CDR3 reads CASSLDITVSSEAFF. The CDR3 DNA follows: TGTGCCAGCAGTTTAGATATCACGGTCAGCTCTGAAGCTTTCTTT.

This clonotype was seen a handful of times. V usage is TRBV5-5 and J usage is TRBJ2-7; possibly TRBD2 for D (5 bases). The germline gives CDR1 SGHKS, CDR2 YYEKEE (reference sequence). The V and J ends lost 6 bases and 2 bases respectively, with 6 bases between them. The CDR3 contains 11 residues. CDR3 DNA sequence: TGTGCCAGCACGGGAACCTACGAGCAGTACTTC. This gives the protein CASTGTYEQYF.

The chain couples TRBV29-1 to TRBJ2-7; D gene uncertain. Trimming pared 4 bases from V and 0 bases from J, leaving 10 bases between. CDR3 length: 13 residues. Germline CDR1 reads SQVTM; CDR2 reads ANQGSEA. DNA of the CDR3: TGCAGCGTTGTCGGACGGGCCTCCTACGAGCAGTACTTC. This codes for CSVVGRASYEQYF.

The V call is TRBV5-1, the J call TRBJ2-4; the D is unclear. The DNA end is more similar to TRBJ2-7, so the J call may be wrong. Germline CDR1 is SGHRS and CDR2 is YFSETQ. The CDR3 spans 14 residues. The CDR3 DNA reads TGCGCCAGCAGCTTGGAACCGGAATCCTACGAGCAGTACTTC. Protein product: CASSLEPESYEQYF.

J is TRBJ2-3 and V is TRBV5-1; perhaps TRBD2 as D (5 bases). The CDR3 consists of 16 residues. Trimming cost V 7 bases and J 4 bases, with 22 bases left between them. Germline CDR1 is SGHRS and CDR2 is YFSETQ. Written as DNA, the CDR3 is TGCGCCAGCCAGCCAGGCGGACTCGAGGTCCCAGATACGCAGTATTTT. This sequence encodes CASQPGGLEVPDTQYF. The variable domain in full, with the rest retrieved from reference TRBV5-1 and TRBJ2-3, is KAGVTQTPRYLIKTRGQQVTLSCSPISGHRSVSWYQQTPGQGLQFLFEYFSETQRNKGNFPGRFSGRQFSNSRSEMNVSTLELGDSALYLCASQPGGLEVPDTQYFGPGTRLTVL.

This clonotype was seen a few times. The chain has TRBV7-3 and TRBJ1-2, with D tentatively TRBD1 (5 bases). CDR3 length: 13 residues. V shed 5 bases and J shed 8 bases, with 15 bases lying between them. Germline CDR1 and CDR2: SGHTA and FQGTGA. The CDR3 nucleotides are TGTGCCAGCAGCGAGGGACCGCGGAACGGCTACACCTTC. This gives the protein CASSEGPRNGYTF.

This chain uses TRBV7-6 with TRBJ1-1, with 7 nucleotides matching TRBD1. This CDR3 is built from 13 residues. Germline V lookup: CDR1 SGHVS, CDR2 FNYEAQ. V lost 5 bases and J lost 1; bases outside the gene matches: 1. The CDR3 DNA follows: TGTGCCAGCAGCGGACAGGAGAACACTGAAGCTTTCTTT. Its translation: CASSGQENTEAFF.

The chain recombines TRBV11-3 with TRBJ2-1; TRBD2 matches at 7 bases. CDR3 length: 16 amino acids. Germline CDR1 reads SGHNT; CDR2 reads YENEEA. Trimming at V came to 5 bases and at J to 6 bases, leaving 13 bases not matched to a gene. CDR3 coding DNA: TGTGCCAGCAGCCCCTGGGGAGGGCCAGAGAGCAATGAGCAGTTCTTC. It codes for CASSPWGGPESNEQFF.

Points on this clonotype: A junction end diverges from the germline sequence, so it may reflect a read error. The CDR3, as DNA: TGCAGTACTAGAGTCCCCCTAGAGGCTGAAGCTTTCTTT. Its protein is CSTRVPLEAEAFF. The chain recombines TRBV20-1 with TRBJ2-1, with no clear D. The DNA end lines up better with TRBJ1-1; the J call may be wrong. The V gene's germline CDR1 is DFQATT and CDR2 SNEGSKA (reference sequence). The CDR3 sequence is 13 residues long.

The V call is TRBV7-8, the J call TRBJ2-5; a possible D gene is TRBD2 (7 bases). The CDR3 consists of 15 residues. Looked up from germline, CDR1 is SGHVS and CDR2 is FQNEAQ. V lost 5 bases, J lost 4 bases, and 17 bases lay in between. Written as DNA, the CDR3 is TGTGCCAGCAGCCAAAGAGGGGGGGGGCGAGAGACCCAGTACTTC. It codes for CASSQRGGGRETQYF.

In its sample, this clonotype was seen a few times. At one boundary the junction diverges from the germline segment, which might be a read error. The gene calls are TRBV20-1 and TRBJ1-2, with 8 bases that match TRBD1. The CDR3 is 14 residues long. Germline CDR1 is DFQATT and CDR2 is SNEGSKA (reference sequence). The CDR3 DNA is TGCAGTGCTACCCGGACAGGGATGACCTATGGCTATACCTTC. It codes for CSATRTGMTYGYTF.

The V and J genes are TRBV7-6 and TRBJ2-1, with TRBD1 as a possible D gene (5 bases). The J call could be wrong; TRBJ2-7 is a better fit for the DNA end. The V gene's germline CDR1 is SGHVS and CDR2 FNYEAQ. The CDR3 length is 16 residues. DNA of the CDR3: TGTGCCAGCAGCTTAGCGGGGCTTAGCTCCTACAATGAGCAGTACTTC. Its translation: CASSLAGLSSYNEQYF.

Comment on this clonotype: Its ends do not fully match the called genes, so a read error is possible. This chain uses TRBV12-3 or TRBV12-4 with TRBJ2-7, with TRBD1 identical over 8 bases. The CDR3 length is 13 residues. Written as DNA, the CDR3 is TGTGCCAGCAGTTTCGGACAGGGTTACGGGCAGTACTTC. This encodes CASSFGQGYGQYF.

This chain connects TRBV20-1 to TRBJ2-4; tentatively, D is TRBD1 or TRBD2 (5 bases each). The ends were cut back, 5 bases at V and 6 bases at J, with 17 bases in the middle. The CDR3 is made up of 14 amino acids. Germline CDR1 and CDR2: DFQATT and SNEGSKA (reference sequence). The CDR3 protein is CSAEGRARINIQYF. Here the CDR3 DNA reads TGCAGTGCTGAGGGGCGGGCTAGAATAAACATTCAGTACTTC.

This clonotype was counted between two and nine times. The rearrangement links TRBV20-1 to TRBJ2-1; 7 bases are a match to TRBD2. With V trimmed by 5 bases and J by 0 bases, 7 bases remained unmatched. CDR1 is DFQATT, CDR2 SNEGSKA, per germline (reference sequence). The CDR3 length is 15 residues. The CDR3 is CSASLASSSYNEQFF. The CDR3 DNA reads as TGCAGTGCTTCACTAGCGTCGAGCTCCTACAATGAGCAGTTCTTC.